A selection of T cell receptor beta chains follows, all from one sample in a study of cytomegalovirus exposure and HLA in healthy donors. Using immunoSEQ multiplex PCR, the repertoire was profiled, and TCRdb retains in-frame clones only, with some absent. The sample holds 140,000 to 150,000 clones, around 73% seen once. The sequencing sample was made of PBMCs. Receptors were obtained from a woman aged 18 to 35 in good health and CMV-seronegative. The CDR3 runs from the conserved cysteine through the conserved F or W.

j_call v_call cdr3_aa
TRBJ2-1 TRBV9 CASSVVAGGPNNEQFF
TRBJ2-7 TRBV27 CATRRLAVNYEQYF
TRBJ2-3 TRBV18 CASSPTGPGSTDTQYF
TRBJ1-2 TRBV29-1 CSVARTGWYGYTF
TRBJ2-2 TRBV6-5 CASSYNLDIGELFF
TRBJ1-6 TRBV6-1 CASSEPTGGSYNSPLHF
TRBJ1-1 TRBV6-5 CASTRQGNTEAFF
TRBJ1-2 TRBV5-6 CASSLTGNPWNGYTF
TRBJ2-7 TRBV5-4 CASSSSGARSAGEQYF
TRBJ1-2 TRBV6-5 CASSYSGTGGLNGYTF
TRBJ2-3 TRBV27 CASSPESRGADTQYF